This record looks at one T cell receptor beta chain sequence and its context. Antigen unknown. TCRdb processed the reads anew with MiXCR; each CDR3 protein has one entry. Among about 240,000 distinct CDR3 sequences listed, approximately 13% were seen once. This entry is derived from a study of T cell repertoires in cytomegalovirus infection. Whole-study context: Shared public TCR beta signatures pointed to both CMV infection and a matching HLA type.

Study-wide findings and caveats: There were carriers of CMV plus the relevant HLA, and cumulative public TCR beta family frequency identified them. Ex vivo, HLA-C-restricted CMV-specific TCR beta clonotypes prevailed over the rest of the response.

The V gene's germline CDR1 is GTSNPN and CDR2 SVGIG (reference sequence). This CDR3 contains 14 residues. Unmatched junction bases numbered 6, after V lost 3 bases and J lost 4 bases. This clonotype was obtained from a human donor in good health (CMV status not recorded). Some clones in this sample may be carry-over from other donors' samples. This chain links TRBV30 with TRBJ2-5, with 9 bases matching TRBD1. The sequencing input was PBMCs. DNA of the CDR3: TGTGCCTGGAGAAGGGACAGGGCGTTAGAGACCCAGTACTTC. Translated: CAWRRDRALETQYF.